This T cell receptor (beta chain) was sequenced in a study of blood T cell repertoires in COVID-19 (dated by TCRdb to the early 2020s). Describing the broader study: Samples covering the acute and convalescent phases of COVID-19 were provided by collaborators in the United States, Italy and Spain. Where HLA class I and class II types were available, the types were taken from metadata supplied by the sample provider, not from assay-based typing. The prospective study material was composed of cDNA or gDNA derived from T cells, B-cell-depleted T cells, or PBMCs. The samples were drawn from the first 160 participants of the ongoing ImmuneRACE study and from some 1,300 subjects provided by 6 global collaborators. The repertoires were made available in a free public database intended to serve as a resource for research on the immune response to SARS-CoV-2. Sample metadata almost always included a de-identified subject ID, COVID-19 status, age in years and sex. Deeply sampled blood TCRbeta repertoires from subjects exposed to, actively infected with, or recovered from COVID-19 were included in the dataset. The study at large found these results: Clinical and demographic metadata were provided uncurated, with the amount varying by source and participant.

As for this clone: Its antigen specificity is not known. No base quality information exists; no much larger clone differs at one position.

Compared with germline, V lacks 7 bases and J lacks 9 bases; bases without a gene match: 20. The CDR3, cysteine through phenylalanine, is 17 amino acids long. The retained sequence is limited to the CDR3, 51 bases, with the frame set at the first base. CDR1 and CDR2 were assigned from the germline V gene (reference sequence) as SEHNR and FQNEAQ. Each collaborating institution followed its own protocols to collect whole blood in K2EDTA tubes. Collaborator samples were shipped for TCRbeta analysis as frozen whole blood, isolated PBMCs, or DNA extracted from either sample type. The immunoSEQ Assay, a bias-controlled multiplex PCR, was used to amplify TCRbeta CDR3 regions from genomic DNA. On the study's bioinformatics: The number of nucleated cells in each sample was estimated by amplification of reference gene primers within the assay. Sequence reads were collapsed and filtered to measure the absolute abundance of every unique TCRbeta CDR3 rearrangement. For each sample, productive Simpson clonality was calculated as the square root of Simpson's diversity index over productive rearrangements. What TCRdb holds here is the immuneACCESS table cut down to in-frame rearrangements. Part of the clones is not present; checked against another copy, under half of the missing clones reflect an unresolved V gene, and the others are unexplained. The V and J calls and clone size are taken from that table; D and trimming were inferred from the DNA. The sample profile shows around 93,000 clones; around 81% of them were found once. Clones ranked in the top ten supply roughly 4% of the sample.

The chain was built from TRBV7-9 and TRBJ2-1; TRBD2 fits 8 bases in the junction. The sequence was obtained from a man in his sixties with acute or convalescent COVID-19. The sample taken for sequencing was peripheral blood. This receptor carries the CDR3 CASTPIGWGLDVAEQFF. The base sequence is TGTGCCAGCACTCCCATTGGATGGGGACTAGATGTTGCTGAGCAGTTCTTC.